This paragraph reports one TCR beta chain. This clonotype was seen many times. Its recognized antigen is unknown. No much larger clonotype is one base removed from it; base qualities were not supplied. Library prep was done by 5' RACE. For sequencing, an Illumina HiSeq 2500 was employed. A second PCR of roughly 6 to 11 cycles was performed with a sample-barcoded 5' primer and a J-beta primer mix. Each TCR beta cDNA molecule received a unique molecular identifier from a template-switch 5' adaptor carrying 12 random nucleotides. At least 2.5 million CDR3-containing paired-end reads were obtained from each sample. First-strand cDNA was synthesized from all RNA with the Mint cDNA synthesis kit, primed by a TRBC-specific oligonucleotide. After uracil-DNA glycosylase treatment, a first 18-cycle PCR used universal primers M1SS and BC2_uni_R on all cDNA. The authors processed their data as follows. For normalization, 1 million high-quality reads, each with a distinct molecular identifier, were randomly selected from each sample. Reads with shared molecular identifiers were discarded instead of being binned into consensus sequences. MiTCR, with a Q25 quality threshold and the strictest error-elimination algorithm, was used for CDR3 identification, clonotype clustering and error correction. A nonparametric unseen species model using Euler transformation provided a lower-bound estimate of total TCR beta diversity. TCRdb reanalyzed the raw reads on its own, using fastp at Q25 for trimming and MiXCR for clone calling, and kept in-frame beta chains. Records with the same CDR3 protein are collapsed into one entry carrying the most frequent genes and DNA. In this record, the V and J calls reflect TCRdb's handling and not the investigators' own analysis. This sample lists hundreds of thousands of distinct CDR3 sequences; roughly 31% were detected once. Clones ranked in the top ten supply 15% to 17% of the sample.

The donors were roughly 40 Caucasian individuals from Russia, aged roughly 6 to 90 years, who were systemically healthy. Roughly 9.5 milliliters of peripheral blood were drawn from each donor into EDTA-treated Vacutainer tubes. PBMCs were isolated by Ficoll-Paque density-gradient centrifugation, with at least 7 million obtained per sample. Trizol reagent was used to extract total RNA from PBMCs, with at least 5 micrograms per sample. For every donor, flow cytometry on a PBMC aliquot measured the percentage of naive CD45RAhigh/CD27high T cells. This entry is derived from a study of blood T cells in healthy people across ages (dated by TCRdb to between 2014 and 2016). At the level of the whole study: In model experiments, template switching captured roughly one uniquely barcoded TCR beta cDNA molecule for every two T cells. Using deep sequencing normalized with unique cDNA molecular identifiers, the study measured how TCR beta repertoire diversity changes with age. Four age groups were formed from the donors: young (average approximately 15 years), middle-aged (approximately 40), aged (62) and long-lived (about 80). Donors of different ages were randomly distributed across sequencing lanes to avoid experimental bias. The study analyzed two additional independent replicas of 1 million unique cDNA reads from the same blood draw for two donors, one aged 18 to 30 and one aged 80 or older.

Results the study describes overall, beyond this receptor: Estimates of total diversity based on one million sequenced T cells were regarded as lower bounds and as underestimates. There was a strong correlation between observed TCR beta diversity and the percentage of naive T cells measured by flow cytometry. The CMV infection status of donors was not known, potentially confounding age-related changes in expanded clonotypes. Observed TCR beta diversity per million T cells fell roughly linearly with age, and a significant reduction was already apparent by age roughly 40. Conclusive comparison of naive and antigen-experienced compartments was prevented by the profiling of bulk unsorted PBMCs. Compared with the aged group, the long-lived group had more naive CD4+ T cells, fewer expanded clones and increased TCR diversity, a pattern suggesting age selection.

The germline V gene (reference sequence) sets CDR1 to LNHDA and CDR2 to SQIVND. Reading from cysteine to phenylalanine, the CDR3 counts 10 amino acids. The DNA shown is the 30-base CDR3, in frame from base 1. V is clipped by 7 bases and J by 6 bases, and the sequence between their germline boundaries is 6 bases long. This receptor was taken from a woman of 80 years or more in good health. Sequenced input: blood. The chain couples TRBV19 to TRBJ1-2, with no confident D gene call. Here the CDR3 is given as CASNLDGYTF. The nucleotide sequence reads TGTGCCAGTAACTTAGATGGCTACACCTTC.